The clone carrying this TCR beta chain has more than one count but fewer than ten. Its antigen is not identified. Germline is not matched at one junction end, which may reflect a read error. This specimen belongs to a study of shared clonotypes between healthy human individuals. Overall study results and limits: Across a handful of donors, naive CD4 shared approximately 4.5%, naive CD8 under 4%, memory CD4 roughly 2.5%, memory CD8 about 0.4%.

The germline gives CDR1 SSHAT, CDR2 FNYEAQ (reference sequence). The CDR3 extends over 13 amino acids. Original analysis: ImmunoSEQ output lacked quality scores and full-length reads, limiting matched filtering. The method was immunoSEQ multiplex PCR; TCRdb's version includes in-frame clones alone and lacks a portion of them. From that table come the V and J calls and clone size; the DNA was used to work out D and trimming. The sample holds 850,000 to 1,200,000 clones, around 76% seen once. Sequenced input: memory CD4+ T cells sorted from blood. Sample subset: CD45RA-negative fraction. The chain employs TRBV7-7 and TRBJ2-1; D is undetermined. The clonotype originates from a man younger than 30 in good health. This chain's CDR3 is CASSLEASYEQFF. The CDR3 DNA reads as TGTGCTAGCAGCTTAGAGGCGAGCTATGAGCAGTTCTTC.